Below are 27 T cell receptor beta chains sequenced from a single sample in a study of graft-versus-host responses after intestinal transplantation. Using immunoSEQ multiplex PCR, the repertoire was profiled, and TCRdb retains in-frame clones only, with some absent. This repertoire shows 85,000 to 90,000 clones, 80% to 95% found once; its top ten account for about 0.28%. Which antigens these TCRs recognize remains unknown. Sequenced here: unstimulated CD4+ T cells sorted from spleen or lymph node cells, sampled before intestinal transplant. These receptor sequences come from a human donor who received an intestinal transplant.

The V and J genes are TRBV6-5 and TRBJ2-1; 11 bases line up with TRBD2. Germline V gives CDR1 MNHEY, CDR2 SVGAGI. The CDR3 runs to 16 residues. The V segment lost 0 bases and the J segment 9 bases; nucleotides outside the gene matches: 7. CDR3 DNA: TGTGCCAGCAGTTACTCCCGGACTAGCGGGTCCACTGAGCAGTTCTTC. This encodes CASSYSRTSGSTEQFF.

This clone came up once. The V call is TRBV10-1, the J call TRBJ1-2; D gene ambiguous. V gave up 3 bases and J gave up 3 bases, with 8 bases separating them. Germline CDR1 and CDR2: WNHNN and SYGVQD (reference sequence). This CDR3 comprises 13 residues. Here the CDR3 DNA reads TGCGCCAGCAGTGACAGGATCGACTATGGCTACACCTTC. Its translation: CASSDRIDYGYTF.

The chain has TRBV6-1 and TRBJ1-5; tentatively, D is TRBD1 (6 bases). The CDR3 runs 22 residues. V lost 2 bases, J lost 3 bases, and 32 bases lay in between. The germline V gene encodes CDR1 MNHNS and CDR2 SASEGT. The CDR3 DNA follows: TGTGCCAGCAGTGAAAGCCGCCTGGGCAGACTCAGGGGAGGGGCATTCAATCAGCCCCAGCATTTT. Translated: CASSESRLGRLRGGAFNQPQHF.

The V gene is TRBV27, the J gene TRBJ2-3; possible D gene TRBD2, 6 bases. The CDR3 extends over 15 amino acids. CDR1 and CDR2 (germline): MNHEY, SMNVEV (reference sequence). Between the trimmed V and J ends, which lost 8 bases and 4 bases, there was a span of 19 bases. CDR3 sequence reads: CASLAGTLGADTQYF. In DNA form, the CDR3 reads TGTGCCAGCCTTGCGGGGACCCTGGGCGCAGATACGCAGTATTTT.

The genes are TRBV11-3 and TRBJ2-1, with 14 nucleotides matching TRBD2. Trimming at V came to 5 bases and at J to 0 bases, leaving 6 bases not matched to a gene. The CDR3 runs 18 residues. Germline V gene sequence: CDR1 SGHNT, CDR2 YENEEA. The CDR3: CASSPGLAGVSSYNEQFF. The CDR3 region has the DNA TGTGCCAGCAGCCCGGGACTAGCGGGGGTGAGCTCCTACAATGAGCAGTTCTTC.

The gene calls are TRBV7-9 and TRBJ2-4, with 9 bases identical to TRBD1. The CDR3 covers 19 residues. Germline V gives CDR1 SEHNR, CDR2 FQNEAQ (reference sequence). J lost 1 base, V lost 2 bases, and 12 bases had no gene match. The CDR3 coding sequence is TGTGCCAGCAGCTTATGGGCGGGACAGGGCCTTGGGGCCAAAAACATTCAGTACTTC. This sequence encodes CASSLWAGQGLGAKNIQYF.

The chain employs TRBV18 and TRBJ2-1; 13 bases agree with TRBD2. The CDR3 runs to 18 residues. J gave up 6 bases and V 2 bases, and 10 bases lay outside the gene matches. CDR1 KGHSH and CDR2 LQKENI come from the germline V gene. For the CDR3, the DNA is TGTGCCAGCTCACCAGTTGGGACTAGCGGGAATGGTCGCAATGAGCAGTTCTTC. It specifies CASSPVGTSGNGRNEQFF.

The rearrangement uses TRBV10-1 and TRBJ2-1; 8 nucleotides line up with TRBD1. Germline V gene sequence: CDR1 WNHNN, CDR2 SYGVQD (reference sequence). The junction had 7 bases not matched to a gene; V was cut back by 8 bases and J by 7 bases. This CDR3 spans 13 amino acids. The CDR3 is CASRPGGGNEQFF. The DNA of the CDR3 is TGCGCCAGCCGACCAGGGGGCGGGAATGAGCAGTTCTTC.

The gene calls are TRBV7-3 and TRBJ1-4, with D tentatively TRBD1 (5 bases). The CDR3 has 13 amino acids. Germline CDR1 SGHTA, CDR2 FQGTGA. V was trimmed by 5 bases and J by 8 bases, leaving 12 bases between them. Here the CDR3 DNA reads TGTGCCAGCAGCCGAGGGGCCAGGGAAAAACTGTTTTTT. Protein product: CASSRGAREKLFF. Full variable domain (rest looked up from reference TRBV7-3 and TRBJ1-4): GAGVSQTPSNKVTEKGKYVELRCDPISGHTALYWYRQSLGQGPEFLIYFQGTGAADDSGLPNDRFFAVRPEGSVSTLKIQRTERGDSAVYLCASSRGAREKLFFGSGTQLSVL.

The V call is TRBV7-2, the J call TRBJ2-7; 12 bases map to TRBD2. Germline V gene data show CDR1 as SGHTA and CDR2 as FQGNSA. J lost 3 bases, V lost 5 bases, and 5 bases had no gene match. The CDR3 has 15 amino acids. The CDR3 loop is CASSGTSGPLYEQYF. The DNA of the CDR3 is TGTGCCAGCAGCGGGACTAGCGGGCCCCTCTACGAGCAGTACTTC.

The rearrangement uses TRBV29-1 and TRBJ2-1; no reliable D call. Germline-derived CDR1 and CDR2 are SQVTM and ANQGSEA. The CDR3 runs to 13 residues. With 1 base removed from V and 6 bases from J, the gap between germline ends came to 10 bases. CDR3 region: CSVEATQLNEQFF. The CDR3 region has the DNA TGCAGCGTTGAAGCCACCCAGCTCAATGAGCAGTTCTTC.

The gene calls are TRBV5-4 and TRBJ1-1, with TRBD1 matching over 9 bases. CDR3 length: 16 residues. Trimming cost V 4 bases and J 7 bases; bases outside gene matches: 14. From germline, CDR1 is SGHNT and CDR2 YYREEE (reference sequence). The CDR3 protein is CASSPFPGQGGSEAFF. CDR3 in DNA: TGTGCCAGCAGCCCCTTCCCGGGACAGGGTGGCAGTGAAGCTTTCTTT.

V gene TRBV30 combines with J gene TRBJ1-1; possibly TRBD1 for D (6 bases). The CDR3 is 15 residues long. Trimming took 2 bases from V and 8 from J, leaving 21 bases between them. Germline CDR1 is GTSNPN and CDR2 is SVGIG (reference sequence). The CDR3 loop is CAWSRTVGQWREAFF. CDR3 nucleotide sequence: TGTGCCTGGAGTCGCACCGTAGGACAGTGGAGAGAAGCTTTCTTT.

The gene calls are TRBV7-2 and TRBJ2-7; D might be TRBD2 (6 bases). From germline, CDR1 is SGHTA and CDR2 FQGNSA. The CDR3 is 15 amino acids. V shed 2 bases and J shed 4 bases, with 15 bases lying between them. CDR3 in DNA: TGTGCCAGCAGCTTACTGGGACTTGAAGTTTACGAGCAGTACTTC. It specifies CASSLLGLEVYEQYF.

V and J are TRBV4-2 and TRBJ2-3; possible D gene TRBD2, 6 bases. The CDR3 extends over 16 amino acids. In germline, CDR1 is LGHNA, CDR2 YNFKEQ. V was cut by 0 bases and J by 6 bases, with 16 bases left in between. As DNA, the CDR3 is TGTGCCAGCAGCCAAGACGGGGAGGACTCCCGTGATACGCAGTATTTT. Translating it yields CASSQDGEDSRDTQYF.

The V gene is TRBV9, the J gene TRBJ2-1; TRBD2 matches at 7 bases. V was pared by 4 bases and J by 6 bases, with 10 bases of the junction left unmatched. Germline V lookup: CDR1 SGDLS, CDR2 YYNGEE. The CDR3 consists of 15 residues. CDR3 sequence: CASSPGLQAANEQFF. CDR3 DNA: TGTGCCAGCAGCCCGGGACTACAGGCGGCCAATGAGCAGTTCTTC.

The chain employs TRBV11-2 and TRBJ2-7, with D tentatively TRBD1 (6 bases). The germline V and J ends were trimmed by 5 bases and 5 bases, with 13 bases remaining between them. CDR1 is SGHAT and CDR2 is FQNNGV in the germline V gene. This CDR3 region has 13 residues. CDR3 sequence: CASSIVQGHEQYF. DNA of the CDR3: TGTGCCAGCAGCATAGTACAGGGACACGAGCAGTACTTC.

Written as DNA, the CDR3 is TGCGCCAGCAGCTTGGCCCAAGGCTATGGCTACACCTTC. Its protein is CASSLAQGYGYTF. This chain joins TRBV5-1 and TRBJ1-2; D gene uncertain. The CDR3 sequence is 13 residues long. The germline gives CDR1 SGHRS, CDR2 YFSETQ. V lost 0 bases and J 4 bases, leaving 7 bases between the germline ends.

This chain links TRBV7-2 with TRBJ2-1; no firm D call. Germline assignment: CDR1 SGHTA and CDR2 FQGNSA. This CDR3 comprises 11 residues. Trimming took off 5 bases at V and 12 bases at J, with 11 bases between the two ends. The CDR3 loop reads CASSLDVGQFF. The CDR3 DNA sequence: TGTGCCAGCAGCCTAGACGTCGGGCAGTTCTTC.

The chain has TRBV9 and TRBJ2-3; 10 bases fit TRBD2. The CDR3 runs to 14 residues. V lost 4 bases to trimming and J lost 5 bases; unmatched junction nucleotides: 4. CDR1 is SGDLS, CDR2 YYNGEE, per germline. DNA of the CDR3: TGTGCCAGCAGCCCCCGACTAGCGGGAGATACGCAGTATTTT. This gives the protein CASSPRLAGDTQYF. Combining the CDR3 with reference TRBV9 and TRBJ2-3 gives the whole variable domain DSGVTQTPKHLITATGQRVTLRCSPRSGDLSVYWYQQSLDQGLQFLIQYYNGEERAKGNILERFSAQQFPDLHSELNLSSLELGDSALYFCASSPRLAGDTQYFGPGTRLTVL.

The chain carries TRBV7-2 and TRBJ1-1, with 7 bases lining up with TRBD1. Germline V gene lookup returns CDR1 SGHTA and CDR2 FQGNSA. Trimming removed 1 base from V and 2 bases from J; junction bases left unmatched: 4. CDR3 length: 15 amino acids. As DNA, the CDR3 is TGTGCCAGCAGCTTAGATGGGACAGTAAACACTGAAGCTTTCTTT. This gives the protein CASSLDGTVNTEAFF. Complete variable domain (other parts from reference TRBV7-2 and TRBJ1-1): GAGVSQSPSNKVTEKGKDVELRCDPISGHTALYWYRQSLGQGLEFLIYFQGNSAPDKSGLPSDRFSAERTGGSVSTLTIQRTQQEDSAVYLCASSLDGTVNTEAFFGQGTRLTVV.

The rearrangement joins TRBV5-1 to TRBJ1-3; D unresolved. V lost 1 base and J 0 bases, leaving 2 bases between the germline ends. This CDR3 comprises 13 residues. Per germline, CDR1 SGHRS and CDR2 YFSETQ. The CDR3 DNA sequence: TGCGCCAGCAGCTTGAGCTCTGGAAACACCATATATTTT. This translates into CASSLSSGNTIYF.

This chain links TRBV7-9 with TRBJ2-7; D call uncertain. There are 14 residues in the CDR3. Germline V gene data show CDR1 as SEHNR and CDR2 as FQNEAQ (reference sequence). Deletions cut 6 bases from V and 1 base from J, with 13 bases between. In DNA, the CDR3 is TGTGCCAGCAGGATCGGCGGCGAATCCTACGAGCAGTACTTC. Amino acids: CASRIGGESYEQYF.

The J gene is TRBJ2-7, the V gene TRBV6-1; tentatively, D is TRBD1 (6 bases). Per germline, CDR1 MNHNS and CDR2 SASEGT. This CDR3 contains 15 residues. Trimming pared 6 bases from V and 0 bases from J, leaving 15 bases between. CDR3 in DNA: TGTGCCAGCAGGCAACAGGGACCGAGCTCCTACGAGCAGTACTTC. Protein: CASRQQGPSSYEQYF.

V and J are TRBV9 and TRBJ1-4, with D possibly being TRBD1 (6 bases). The CDR3 sequence is 14 residues long. Looked up from germline, CDR1 is SGDLS and CDR2 is YYNGEE. Trimming removed 0 bases at V and 6 bases at J, with 9 bases between. The CDR3 sequence is CASSVAPGDEKLFF. CDR3 bases: TGTGCCAGCAGCGTAGCTCCAGGGGATGAAAAACTGTTTTTT.

In the case of this clone: Sequence at one end of the junction differs from germline and may be a read error. The CDR3 reads CAGSLPPLNTEAFF. The CDR3 DNA reads as TGTGCCGGCAGCCTCCCGCCGCTGAACACTGAAGCTTTCTTT. The V and J genes are TRBV11-2 and TRBJ1-1; no firm D call. CDR3 length equals 14 residues. Germline V CDR1 and CDR2: SGHAT, FQNNGV.

This clone was found once. The chain links TRBV4-2 to TRBJ2-5; 7 bases match TRBD2. The CDR3 length is 13 residues. V trimming: 0 bases; J trimming: 5 bases; junction bases outside the gene matches: 0. Germline assignment: CDR1 LGHNA and CDR2 YNFKEQ. This chain's CDR3 is CASSQDGGETQYF. DNA of the CDR3: TGTGCCAGCAGCCAAGACGGGGGGGAGACCCAGTACTTC.